Listed here is a single T cell receptor (beta chain). It may be a read error: a sequence one base away is much more abundant. Germline CDR1 is LGHNA and CDR2 is YNFKEQ. CDR3 length: 17 residues. RNA transcripts were the template for amplifying TCR beta CDR3 regions. Using the HTBI primer set, a first-round RT-PCR was run on the TCR CDR3. TCRdb re-analysed the multiplex PCR reads in MiXCR, keeping a single row per CDR3 protein. The top ten hold about 18% of the sample, which has 300,000 to 400,000 distinct CDR3 sequences, more than 12% seen once. The data were taken from a study of T cells in Graves' hyperthyroidism and ophthalmopathy. Study details: The authors collected peripheral blood at initial diagnosis, before any treatment.

This TCR came from a woman aged 30 to 39 with Graves' ophthalmopathy. Specimen: blood. The rearrangement links TRBV4-2 to TRBJ2-7, with TRBD2 identical over 10 bases. The CDR3 spells CASGQDPLAGARYEQYF. CDR3 nucleotide sequence: TGTGCCAGCGGCCAAGACCCCCTAGCGGGGGCGCGCTACGAGCAGTACTTC.